These 3 T cell receptor beta chains were sequenced from one sample in a study of blood T cell repertoires in COVID-19. This table comes from immunoSEQ multiplex PCR, and its TCRdb copy is limited to in-frame clones, with some not included. Among about 45,000 clones listed, 70% to 90% were seen once. Sequences were obtained from peripheral blood. These TCRs come from a human donor in a cohort sampled during active COVID-19.

J is TRBJ2-2 and V is TRBV18, with TRBD2 matching 12 bases. The CDR3 contains 15 residues. CDR1 and CDR2 from the germline V gene are KGHSH and LQKENI. V was pared by 4 bases and J by 8 bases, with 5 bases of the junction left unmatched. CDR3 sequence (DNA): TGTGCCAGCTCACGGACTAGCGGGGCCAGAGGGGAGCTGTTTTTT. Its translation is CASSRTSGARGELFF.

DNA for the CDR3: TGTGCCAGCAGCTCGCTTCAGGCTAGCGGGAACCTGTACCAAGAGACCCAGTACTTC. Translating gives CASSSLQASGNLYQETQYF. J is TRBJ2-5 and V is TRBV6-2 or TRBV6-3; TRBD2 agrees at 9 bases. CDR3 length: 19 residues. From germline, CDR1 is MNHEY and CDR2 SVGEGT. The junction had 17 bases not matched to a gene; V was cut back by 6 bases and J by 0 bases.

This chain links TRBV30 with TRBJ2-7; the match to TRBD2 covers 11 bases. The length of the CDR3 is 15 residues. V lost 2 bases, J lost 4 bases, and 7 bases stayed unmatched. Per the germline V gene, CDR1 is GTSNPN and CDR2 is SVGIG (reference sequence). The CDR3 DNA reads TGTGCCTGGAGTCCAACTAGCGGGGGCCCTTACGAGCAGTACTTC. This encodes CAWSPTSGGPYEQYF. The whole variable domain, remainder taken from reference TRBV30 and TRBJ2-7, is SQTIHQWPATLVQPVGSPLSLECTVEGTSNPNLYWYRQAAGRGLQLLFYSVGIGQISSEVPQNLSASRPQDRQFILSSKKLLLSDSGFYLCAWSPTSGGPYEQYFGPGTRLTVT.